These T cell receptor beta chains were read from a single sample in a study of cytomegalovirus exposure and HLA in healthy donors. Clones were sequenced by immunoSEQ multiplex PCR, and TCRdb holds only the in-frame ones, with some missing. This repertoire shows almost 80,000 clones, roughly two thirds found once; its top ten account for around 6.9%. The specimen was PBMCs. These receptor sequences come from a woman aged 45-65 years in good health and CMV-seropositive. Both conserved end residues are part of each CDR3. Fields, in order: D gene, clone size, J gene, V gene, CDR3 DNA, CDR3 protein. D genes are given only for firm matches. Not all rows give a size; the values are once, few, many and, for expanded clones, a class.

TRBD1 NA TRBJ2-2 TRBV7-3 TGTGCCAGCAGCACCGGGACAGGGGTCACCGGGGAGCTGTTTTTT CASSTGTGVTGELFF
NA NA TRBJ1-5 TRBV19 TGTGCCAGTAGTATTTACCCAGGGGTCGCAGGTCAGCCCCAGCATTTT CASSIYPGVAGQPQHF
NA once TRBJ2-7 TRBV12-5 TGTGCTAGTGGTTTGGTACTCTCAGGTTTTGTCCACGAGCAGTACTTC CASGLVLSGFVHEQYF
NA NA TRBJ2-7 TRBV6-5 TGTGCCAGCAGTTACAACAGGGACGAGCAGTACTTC CASSYNRDEQYF
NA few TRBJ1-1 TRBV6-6 TGTGCCAGCAGTTTTCAGAACACTGAAGCTTTCTTT CASSFQNTEAFF
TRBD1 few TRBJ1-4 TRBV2 TGTGCCAGCAGTGCCGGGACAGCTGAAAAACTGTTTTTT CASSAGTAEKLFF
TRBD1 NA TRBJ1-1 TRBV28 TGTGCCATCCACAGGGGGCAGAACACTGAAGCTTTCTTT CAIHRGQNTEAFF
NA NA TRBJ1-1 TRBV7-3 TGTGCCAGCAGCTCGACGGGGAACACTGAAGCTTTCTTT CASSSTGNTEAFF
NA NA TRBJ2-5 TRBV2 TGTGCCAGCCGACAGGTTCAAGAGACCCAGTACTTC CASRQVQETQYF
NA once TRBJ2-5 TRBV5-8 TGTGCCAGCAGCTCCAGGGGCAAGGAAGAGACCCAGTACTTC CASSSRGKEETQYF
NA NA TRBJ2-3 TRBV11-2 TGTGCCAGCAGCTTCGGTACGCAGTATTTT CASSFGTQYF
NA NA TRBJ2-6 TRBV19 TGTGCCAGTACCCCTCGGGACTCCATTGGGGCCAACGTCCTGACTTTC CASTPRDSIGANVLTF
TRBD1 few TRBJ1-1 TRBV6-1 TGTGCCAGCAACATAGACAGGGACACTGAAGCTTTCTTT CASNIDRDTEAFF
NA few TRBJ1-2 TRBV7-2 TGTGCCAGCAGCCGAACAGTCCAGGGCTCTAACACCTTC CASSRTVQGSNTF
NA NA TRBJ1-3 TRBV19 TGTGCCAGTAGTATATTAGGAGACGGAAACACCATATATTTT CASSILGDGNTIYF
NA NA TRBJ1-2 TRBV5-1 TGCGCCAGCAGCCCCGCCAGGGGCAGTGGCTCCTATGGCTACACCTTC CASSPARGSGSYGYTF
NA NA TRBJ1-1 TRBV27 TGTGCCAGCGCAGGGCTCTGGGGCGCTGAAGCTTTCTTT CASAGLWGAEAFF
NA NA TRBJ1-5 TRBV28 TGTGCCAGCAGCTCCCTATATTCCGGGAGCAATCAGCCCCAGCATTTT CASSSLYSGSNQPQHF
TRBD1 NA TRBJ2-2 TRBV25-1 TGTGCCAAGAAGTACAACAGGGGCGAGGGATCCGGGGAGCTGTTTTTT CAKKYNRGEGSGELFF
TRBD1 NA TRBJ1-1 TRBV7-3 TGTGCCAGCAGCCCGTCTTTGTCACGGCCGGGACAGCTGGCTTTCTTT CASSPSLSRPGQLAFF
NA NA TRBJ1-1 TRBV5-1 TGCGCCAGCAGCATCCGGAGCCTGAACACTGAAGCTTTCTTT CASSIRSLNTEAFF
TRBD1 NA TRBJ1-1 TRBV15 TGTGCCACCAGCGGTGGACAGGGATCGGGCACTGAAGCTTTCTTT CATSGGQGSGTEAFF
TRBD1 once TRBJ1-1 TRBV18 TGTGCCAGCTCAATCGGACAGGAGAGGATGAACACTGAAGCTTTCTTT CASSIGQERMNTEAFF
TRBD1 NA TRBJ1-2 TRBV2 TGTGCCAGCAGCCTATTGGACAGGGCAGCCTATGGCTACACCTTC CASSLLDRAAYGYTF
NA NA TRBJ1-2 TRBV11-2 TGTGCCAGCAGCAAAAACTCCTATGGCTACACCTTC CASSKNSYGYTF
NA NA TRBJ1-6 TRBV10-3 TGTGCCATCAGCAGGGGAACGAATTCACCCCTCCACTTT CAISRGTNSPLHF
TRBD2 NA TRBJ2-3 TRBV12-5 TGTGCTAGTGGTTTAGGTGGGGCTAGCGGGGTCACAGATACGCAGTATTTT CASGLGGASGVTDTQYF
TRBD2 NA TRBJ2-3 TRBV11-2 TGTGCCAGCAGCTTAGAGGGACTAGCAGATACGCAGTATTTT CASSLEGLADTQYF
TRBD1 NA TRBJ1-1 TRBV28 TGTGCCAGCAGCCCGCAGGGGGTTGAAGCTTTCTTT CASSPQGVEAFF
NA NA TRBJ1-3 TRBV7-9 TGTGCCAGCAGCTTAGTTTATGCACTGGTGAACTCTGGAAACACCATATATTTT CASSLVYALVNSGNTIYF
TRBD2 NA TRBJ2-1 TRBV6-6 TGTGCCAGCAGTTTCGGGGGGTTGAATGAGCAGTTCTTC CASSFGGLNEQFF
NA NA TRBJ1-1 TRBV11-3 TGTGCCAGCAGCTTAGATTTTCGGGGGGGCTACACTGAAGCTTTCTTT CASSLDFRGGYTEAFF
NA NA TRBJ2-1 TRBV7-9 TGTGCCAGCAGCCTCTCATTCGCAGGGTGGTTCTTC CASSLSFAGWFF
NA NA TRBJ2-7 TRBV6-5 TGTGCCAGCAGGACAGAGATTTACGAGCAGTACTTC CASRTEIYEQYF
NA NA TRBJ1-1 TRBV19 TGTGCCAGTAGTAAACTCAGGGGAGACAACACTGAAGCTTTCTTT CASSKLRGDNTEAFF
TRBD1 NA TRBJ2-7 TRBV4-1 TGCGCCAGCAGCCCTTTACAGGGACAGGGGGGCAGGATTACCTACGAGCAGTACTTC CASSPLQGQGGRITYEQYF
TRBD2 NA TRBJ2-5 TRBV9 TGTGCCAGCAGCGAGGAGGGGGGACTAGCGGTTCAAGAGACCCAGTACTTC CASSEEGGLAVQETQYF
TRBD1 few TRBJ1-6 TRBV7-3 TGTGCCAGCAGCTCGCGACAGGGTAATTCACCCCTCCACTTT CASSSRQGNSPLHF
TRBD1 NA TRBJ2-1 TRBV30 TGTGCCTGGAGCCCCGACCCAACAGGGGCTGGGCAGTTCTTC CAWSPDPTGAGQFF
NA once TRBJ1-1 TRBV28 TGTGCCAGCAGTTTATATGTAGCGAACACTGAAGCTTTCTTT CASSLYVANTEAFF
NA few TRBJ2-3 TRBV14 TGTGCCAGCAGCCAAGGGGGACACTACACAGATACGCAGTATTTT CASSQGGHYTDTQYF
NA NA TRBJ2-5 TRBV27 TGTGCCAGCAGTTTAGAGTACCAAGAGACCCAGTACTTC CASSLEYQETQYF
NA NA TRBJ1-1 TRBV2 TGTGCCAGCAGTGAAGGGAGTACTGAAGCTTTCTTT CASSEGSTEAFF
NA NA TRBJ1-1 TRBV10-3 TGTGCCATCAGTGACCCCGGGACACCGAACACTGAAGCTTTCTTT CAISDPGTPNTEAFF
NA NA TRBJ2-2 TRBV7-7 TGTGCTAGCAGCTTAGACTCTGTGAAAAACACCGGGGAGCTGTTTTTT CASSLDSVKNTGELFF
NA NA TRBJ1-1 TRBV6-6 TGTGCCAGCAGTTTCGGGGGGACTGAAGCTTTCTTT CASSFGGTEAFF
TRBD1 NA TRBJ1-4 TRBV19 TGTGCCAGTAGTCTCCGGACAGGGGGCGTAGAAAAACTGTTTTTT CASSLRTGGVEKLFF
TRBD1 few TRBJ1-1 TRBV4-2 TGTGCCAGCAGCCAAGACCTTCTTATACCACAGGGGATTGACACTGAAGCTTTCTTT CASSQDLLIPQGIDTEAFF
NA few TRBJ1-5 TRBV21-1 TGTGCCAGCAGCAAGCCAATCTGGTCGGTCGTGCCCCAGCATTTT CASSKPIWSVVPQHF